A single sample is the source of the 29 T cell receptor beta chains below, sequenced in a study of technical replicates of blood from a few donors. The repertoire was sequenced with immunoSEQ multiplex PCR; TCRdb's copy has only in-frame clones and lacks some. The sample holds 75,000 to 100,000 clones, about 95% seen once. The specimen sequenced was T cells isolated from PBMCs. The receptor source for this set is a human donor in good health.

The chain has TRBV5-1 and TRBJ1-6; 7 nucleotides match TRBD1. Trimming cost V 0 bases and J 9 bases; bases outside gene matches: 6. The CDR3 spans 15 residues. Germline-derived CDR1 and CDR2 are SGHRS and YFSETQ. Here the CDR3 DNA reads TGCGCCAGCAGCTTGGCCGACAGGGAAGGTTCACCCCTCCACTTT. Protein: CASSLADREGSPLHF.

The chain has TRBV27 and TRBJ2-5; 9 bases fit TRBD1. The CDR3 runs 17 residues. Germline V lookup: CDR1 MNHEY, CDR2 SMNVEV (reference sequence). V lost 6 bases to trimming and J lost 5 bases; unmatched junction nucleotides: 16. The CDR3 nucleotides read TGTGCCAGCAGCGGAACAGGGGGCAGTTTAATCTTGGAGACCCAGTACTTC. Its translation is CASSGTGGSLILETQYF.

The chain employs TRBV4-1 and TRBJ2-7; 7 bases map to TRBD2. Germline V gene data show CDR1 as MGHRA and CDR2 as YSYEKL. This CDR3 spans 17 amino acids. V trimming: 0 bases; J trimming: 3 bases; junction bases outside the gene matches: 11. The CDR3 region has the DNA TGCGCCAGCAGCCAAGAGTATGTCCTAGCGGTTGGCTACGAGCAGTACTTC. Protein sequence: CASSQEYVLAVGYEQYF.

In its sample, this clone was seen many times. This rearrangement joins TRBV27 to TRBJ1-6, with a tentative D call TRBD1 (5 bases). There are 14 residues in the CDR3. Trimming shortened V by 5 bases and J by 9 bases, and 14 bases separated the two germline ends. Germline V gene lookup returns CDR1 MNHEY and CDR2 SMNVEV (reference sequence). DNA of the CDR3: TGTGCCAGCAGTCCCACAGGCGTTCCTTCACCCCTCCACTTT. Amino acid sequence: CASSPTGVPSPLHF.

The rearrangement links TRBV5-4 to TRBJ2-2, with 9 bases identical to TRBD1. Germline loops: CDR1 SGHNT, CDR2 YYREEE (reference sequence). The CDR3 has 16 amino acids. Losses at the gene ends were 4 bases for V and 4 bases for J; bases not matched to a gene: 8. As DNA, the CDR3 is TGTGCCAGCAGCAAAACAGGGGGCATCGGCACCGGGGAGCTGTTTTTT. Its translation is CASSKTGGIGTGELFF.

The V gene is TRBV7-9, the J gene TRBJ1-1; TRBD1 aligns across 10 bases. This CDR3 region has 19 residues. Germline CDR1 and CDR2: SEHNR and FQNEAQ (reference sequence). Trimming took 3 bases from V and 6 from J; bases not matched to a gene: 19. In DNA form, the CDR3 reads TGTGCCAGCAGCTTGGGACAGGGGCAATTCGGGGGTCGCTTCGCTGAAGCTTTCTTT. It translates to CASSLGQGQFGGRFAEAFF. The full variable domain, its missing parts supplied by reference TRBV7-9 and TRBJ1-1, is DTGVSQNPRHKITKRGQNVTFRCDPISEHNRLYWYRQTLGQGPEFLTYFQNEAQLEKSRLLSDRFSAERPKGSFSTLEIQRTEQGDSAMYLCASSLGQGQFGGRFAEAFFGQGTRLTVV.

The count of this clone is one. V usage is TRBV27 and J usage is TRBJ2-1; D ambiguous. This CDR3 contains 12 residues. Between the trimmed V and J ends, which lost 7 bases and 8 bases, there was a span of 12 bases. Germline V gene data show CDR1 as MNHEY and CDR2 as SMNVEV (reference sequence). The CDR3 is CASIDSSDEQFF. In DNA form, the CDR3 reads TGTGCCAGCATAGATTCTTCGGATGAGCAGTTCTTC.

The chain combines TRBV5-1 with TRBJ2-5, with 11 bases matching TRBD2. The germline V gene encodes CDR1 SGHRS and CDR2 YFSETQ. The CDR3 runs 18 residues. With V trimmed by 4 bases and J by 5 bases, 16 bases remained unmatched. The CDR3 loop is CASSPLLALAGGKETQYF. The DNA for the CDR3 is TGCGCCAGCAGCCCACTACTAGCTTTAGCGGGGGGGAAGGAGACCCAGTACTTC.

The chain has TRBV6-4 and TRBJ2-6; tentative D call: TRBD2 (5 bases). Per the germline V gene, CDR1 is MRHNA and CDR2 is SNTAGT. The CDR3 consists of 21 residues. The V end lost 0 bases, the J end lost 0 bases, and 21 bases lay between the germline ends. The CDR3 DNA sequence: TGTGCCAGCAGTGACTCTTCAAGGCGGCGGCCCGACTACTCTGGGGCCAACGTCCTGACTTTC. It is translated as CASSDSSRRRPDYSGANVLTF.

The V and J genes are TRBV9 and TRBJ2-5; 7 bases are shared with TRBD1. This CDR3 spans 15 amino acids. Per germline, CDR1 SGDLS and CDR2 YYNGEE. V was pared by 4 bases and J by 5 bases, with 11 bases of the junction left unmatched. Here the CDR3 DNA reads TGTGCCAGCAGCATATTTAGGGGGCTGGGGGAGACCCAGTACTTC. Translating gives CASSIFRGLGETQYF.

The chain uses TRBV10-3 and TRBJ2-7; 7 nucleotides agree with TRBD1. Germline lookup yields CDR1 ENHRY and CDR2 SYGVKD. CDR3 length equals 17 residues. V shed 5 bases, J shed 2 bases, and the junction held 15 bases outside the gene matches. CDR3 coding DNA: TGTGCCATCAGTCGTACTGAAGGGGGCAGATGGACCTACGAGCAGTACTTC. This codes for CAISRTEGGRWTYEQYF.

CDR3 in amino acids: CASPLQRGQGLEGTEAFF. As DNA, the CDR3 is TGCGCCAGTCCGCTCCAAAGGGGGCAGGGTTTGGAGGGGACTGAAGCTTTCTTT. The rearrangement uses TRBV10-1 and TRBJ1-1, with 7 nucleotides matching TRBD1. V was pared by 9 bases and J by 5 bases, with 24 bases of the junction left unmatched. Germline CDR1 and CDR2: WNHNN and SYGVQD (reference sequence). This CDR3 is built from 18 residues.

The chain joins TRBV5-1 to TRBJ1-1, with D perhaps matching TRBD1 (6 bases). The CDR3 runs to 14 residues. Trimming removed 0 bases from V and 1 base from J, with 7 bases in between. Germline V gene lookup returns CDR1 SGHRS and CDR2 YFSETQ. CDR3 region: CASSLAGENTEAFF. Written as DNA, the CDR3 is TGCGCCAGCAGCTTGGCAGGGGAGAACACTGAAGCTTTCTTT.

The rearrangement uses TRBV29-1 and TRBJ2-4, with D maybe TRBD1 (6 bases). Germline V lookup: CDR1 SQVTM, CDR2 ANQGSEA. Deletions cut 3 bases from V and 6 bases from J, with 15 bases between. This CDR3 is 14 amino acids long. This CDR3 reads CSVEGVTRGNIQYF. The CDR3, as DNA: TGCAGCGTTGAGGGGGTAACCAGGGGAAACATTCAGTACTTC.

The chain employs TRBV6-1 and TRBJ2-7, with 8 positions matching TRBD1. The CDR3 spans 14 residues. Trimming took 8 bases from V and 0 from J; bases not matched to a gene: 6. CDR1 is MNHNS and CDR2 is SASEGT in the germline V gene. This chain's CDR3 is CASSPGTGSYEQYF. CDR3 nucleotide sequence: TGTGCCAGCTCACCCGGGACAGGCTCCTACGAGCAGTACTTC.

The chain uses TRBV19 and TRBJ2-1; possible D gene TRBD2, 5 bases. Germline CDR1 and CDR2: LNHDA and SQIVND (reference sequence). The CDR3 contains 15 residues. V shed 1 base and J shed 9 bases, with 16 bases lying between them. The CDR3, as DNA: TGTGCCAGTAGTATAGGTCACGGGATAAGTGGTGAGCAGTTCTTC. As protein: CASSIGHGISGEQFF. Using reference TRBV19 and TRBJ2-1 for the parts outside the CDR3, the full variable domain is DGGITQSPKYLFRKEGQNVTLSCEQNLNHDAMYWYRQDPGQGLRLIYYSQIVNDFQKGDIAEGYSVSREKKESFPLTVTSAQKNPTAFYLCASSIGHGISGEQFFGPGTRLTVL.

The gene calls are TRBV28 and TRBJ2-1; 10 bases match TRBD1. This CDR3 spans 14 amino acids. Germline V CDR1 and CDR2: MDHEN, SYDVKM. Losses at the gene ends were 5 bases for V and 4 bases for J; bases not matched to a gene: 2. DNA of the CDR3: TGTGCCAGCAGTGGGACAGGGGTTTACAATGAGCAGTTCTTC. Translated, it gives CASSGTGVYNEQFF.

A single count supports this clone. The same CDR3 arises from other DNA sequences in this sample as well. The chain carries TRBV27 and TRBJ1-5; no firm D call. The V and J ends lost 1 base and 5 bases respectively, with 6 bases between them. The CDR3 spans 13 residues. Germline values: CDR1 MNHEY, CDR2 SMNVEV (reference sequence). CDR3 DNA sequence: TGTGCCAGCAGTTTATATCGAGATCAGCCCCAGCATTTT. As protein: CASSLYRDQPQHF.

The chain recombines TRBV9 with TRBJ2-1, with 7 positions matching TRBD2. Per the germline V gene, CDR1 is SGDLS and CDR2 is YYNGEE. The V gene end was trimmed by 3 bases and the J gene end by 5 bases; junction bases not matched to a gene: 11. This CDR3 is 16 amino acids long. The CDR3 reads CASSESGGGGNNEQFF. The DNA for the CDR3 is TGTGCCAGCAGCGAATCGGGCGGGGGAGGGAACAATGAGCAGTTCTTC.

The chain uses TRBV27 and TRBJ1-1, with 7 nucleotides matching TRBD1. CDR3 length: 19 residues. J lost 1 base, V lost 1 base, and 15 bases had no gene match. In germline, CDR1 is MNHEY, CDR2 SMNVEV (reference sequence). The CDR3: CASSLLQVGQLPTNTEAFF. The CDR3 DNA follows: TGTGCCAGCAGTTTATTGCAGGTGGGACAGCTTCCCACGAACACTGAAGCTTTCTTT.

The chain recombines TRBV7-8 with TRBJ2-7; 7 bases agree with TRBD1. The ends lost 4 bases at V and 4 bases at J; junction bases unmatched: 10. This CDR3 has 15 amino acids. CDR1 and CDR2 from the germline V gene are SGHVS and FQNEAQ. CDR3 amino acids: CASSSPWTGQYEQYF. In DNA, the CDR3 is TGTGCCAGCAGCTCTCCTTGGACAGGCCAGTACGAGCAGTACTTC.

On this clone: Other DNA sequences within the sample encode an identical CDR3. V is TRBV7-9 and J is TRBJ1-2, with 8 bases matching TRBD1. Germline CDR1 SEHNR, CDR2 FQNEAQ (reference sequence). This CDR3 is 13 amino acids long. Unmatched junction bases numbered 1, after V lost 3 bases and J lost 4 bases. CDR3 coding DNA: TGTGCCAGCAGCTTTGGGACAGGCTATGGCTACACCTTC. Protein: CASSFGTGYGYTF.

The CDR3: CASSQVGQGAKGYTF. In DNA form, the CDR3 reads TGCGCCAGCAGCCAAGTAGGACAGGGGGCGAAAGGCTACACCTTC. J is TRBJ1-2 and V is TRBV4-1; 11 bases map to TRBD1. V lost 1 base, J lost 8 bases, and 6 bases stayed unmatched. This CDR3 comprises 15 residues. Germline CDR1 and CDR2: MGHRA and YSYEKL.

The genes are TRBV10-3 and TRBJ1-1, with D unresolved. Germline V gives CDR1 ENHRY, CDR2 SYGVKD. The CDR3 extends over 14 amino acids. With 6 bases removed from V and 0 bases from J, the gap between germline ends came to 11 bases. Written as DNA, the CDR3 is TGTGCCATCAGAAAGGAGACTATGAACACTGAAGCTTTCTTT. Translation gives CAIRKETMNTEAFF.

V is TRBV14 and J is TRBJ1-2, with D possibly being TRBD1 (6 bases). V lost 4 bases to trimming and J lost 4 bases, with 10 bases between them. The V gene's germline CDR1 is SGHDN and CDR2 FVKESK. This CDR3 region has 13 residues. The CDR3 nucleotides read TGTGCCAGCAGCCCCGGGACAACCTATGGCTACACCTTC. Translating gives CASSPGTTYGYTF.

This rearrangement joins TRBV30 to TRBJ1-2; no clear D gene. Germline V gene data show CDR1 as GTSNPN and CDR2 as SVGIG (reference sequence). This CDR3 is 11 amino acids long. V lost 8 bases and J 2 bases, leaving 9 bases between the germline ends. The CDR3, as DNA: TGTGCCGGCCGGGAAAACTATGGCTACACCTTC. The encoded protein is CAGRENYGYTF. Using reference TRBV30 and TRBJ1-2 for the parts outside the CDR3, the full variable domain is SQTIHQWPATLVQPVGSPLSLECTVEGTSNPNLYWYRQAAGRGLQLLFYSVGIGQISSEVPQNLSASRPQDRQFILSSKKLLLSDSGFYLCAGRENYGYTFGSGTRLTVV.

V is TRBV9 and J is TRBJ2-6; D not resolved. The CDR3 spans 14 residues. Trimming took 3 bases from V and 1 from J, leaving 5 bases between them. Per germline, CDR1 SGDLS and CDR2 YYNGEE. CDR3 DNA: TGTGCCAGCAGCGATCCATCTGGGGCCAACGTCCTGACTTTC. Its translation is CASSDPSGANVLTF. Full variable domain (outside the CDR3, taken from reference TRBV9 and TRBJ2-6): DSGVTQTPKHLITATGQRVTLRCSPRSGDLSVYWYQQSLDQGLQFLIQYYNGEERAKGNILERFSAQQFPDLHSELNLSSLELGDSALYFCASSDPSGANVLTFGAGSRLTVL.

The genes are TRBV7-9 and TRBJ1-2; TRBD1 aligns across 7 bases. The CDR3 consists of 14 residues. Germline V CDR1 and CDR2: SEHNR, FQNEAQ (reference sequence). The trim removed 5 bases at V and 8 bases at J, leaving 11 bases unmatched. For the CDR3, the DNA is TGTGCCAGCAGCCCGGGACAGCTTCTAGGAGGCTACACCTTC. Translating it yields CASSPGQLLGGYTF.

The chain recombines TRBV18 with TRBJ1-1; D gene unclear. This CDR3 is built from 17 residues. V was shortened by 0 bases and J by 3 bases, with 17 bases between the two germline ends. Germline V lookup: CDR1 KGHSH, CDR2 LQKENI. The CDR3 DNA reads TGTGCCAGCTCACCACCGCAGAATCGACTTAGAGACACTGAAGCTTTCTTT. Translating it yields CASSPPQNRLRDTEAFF.